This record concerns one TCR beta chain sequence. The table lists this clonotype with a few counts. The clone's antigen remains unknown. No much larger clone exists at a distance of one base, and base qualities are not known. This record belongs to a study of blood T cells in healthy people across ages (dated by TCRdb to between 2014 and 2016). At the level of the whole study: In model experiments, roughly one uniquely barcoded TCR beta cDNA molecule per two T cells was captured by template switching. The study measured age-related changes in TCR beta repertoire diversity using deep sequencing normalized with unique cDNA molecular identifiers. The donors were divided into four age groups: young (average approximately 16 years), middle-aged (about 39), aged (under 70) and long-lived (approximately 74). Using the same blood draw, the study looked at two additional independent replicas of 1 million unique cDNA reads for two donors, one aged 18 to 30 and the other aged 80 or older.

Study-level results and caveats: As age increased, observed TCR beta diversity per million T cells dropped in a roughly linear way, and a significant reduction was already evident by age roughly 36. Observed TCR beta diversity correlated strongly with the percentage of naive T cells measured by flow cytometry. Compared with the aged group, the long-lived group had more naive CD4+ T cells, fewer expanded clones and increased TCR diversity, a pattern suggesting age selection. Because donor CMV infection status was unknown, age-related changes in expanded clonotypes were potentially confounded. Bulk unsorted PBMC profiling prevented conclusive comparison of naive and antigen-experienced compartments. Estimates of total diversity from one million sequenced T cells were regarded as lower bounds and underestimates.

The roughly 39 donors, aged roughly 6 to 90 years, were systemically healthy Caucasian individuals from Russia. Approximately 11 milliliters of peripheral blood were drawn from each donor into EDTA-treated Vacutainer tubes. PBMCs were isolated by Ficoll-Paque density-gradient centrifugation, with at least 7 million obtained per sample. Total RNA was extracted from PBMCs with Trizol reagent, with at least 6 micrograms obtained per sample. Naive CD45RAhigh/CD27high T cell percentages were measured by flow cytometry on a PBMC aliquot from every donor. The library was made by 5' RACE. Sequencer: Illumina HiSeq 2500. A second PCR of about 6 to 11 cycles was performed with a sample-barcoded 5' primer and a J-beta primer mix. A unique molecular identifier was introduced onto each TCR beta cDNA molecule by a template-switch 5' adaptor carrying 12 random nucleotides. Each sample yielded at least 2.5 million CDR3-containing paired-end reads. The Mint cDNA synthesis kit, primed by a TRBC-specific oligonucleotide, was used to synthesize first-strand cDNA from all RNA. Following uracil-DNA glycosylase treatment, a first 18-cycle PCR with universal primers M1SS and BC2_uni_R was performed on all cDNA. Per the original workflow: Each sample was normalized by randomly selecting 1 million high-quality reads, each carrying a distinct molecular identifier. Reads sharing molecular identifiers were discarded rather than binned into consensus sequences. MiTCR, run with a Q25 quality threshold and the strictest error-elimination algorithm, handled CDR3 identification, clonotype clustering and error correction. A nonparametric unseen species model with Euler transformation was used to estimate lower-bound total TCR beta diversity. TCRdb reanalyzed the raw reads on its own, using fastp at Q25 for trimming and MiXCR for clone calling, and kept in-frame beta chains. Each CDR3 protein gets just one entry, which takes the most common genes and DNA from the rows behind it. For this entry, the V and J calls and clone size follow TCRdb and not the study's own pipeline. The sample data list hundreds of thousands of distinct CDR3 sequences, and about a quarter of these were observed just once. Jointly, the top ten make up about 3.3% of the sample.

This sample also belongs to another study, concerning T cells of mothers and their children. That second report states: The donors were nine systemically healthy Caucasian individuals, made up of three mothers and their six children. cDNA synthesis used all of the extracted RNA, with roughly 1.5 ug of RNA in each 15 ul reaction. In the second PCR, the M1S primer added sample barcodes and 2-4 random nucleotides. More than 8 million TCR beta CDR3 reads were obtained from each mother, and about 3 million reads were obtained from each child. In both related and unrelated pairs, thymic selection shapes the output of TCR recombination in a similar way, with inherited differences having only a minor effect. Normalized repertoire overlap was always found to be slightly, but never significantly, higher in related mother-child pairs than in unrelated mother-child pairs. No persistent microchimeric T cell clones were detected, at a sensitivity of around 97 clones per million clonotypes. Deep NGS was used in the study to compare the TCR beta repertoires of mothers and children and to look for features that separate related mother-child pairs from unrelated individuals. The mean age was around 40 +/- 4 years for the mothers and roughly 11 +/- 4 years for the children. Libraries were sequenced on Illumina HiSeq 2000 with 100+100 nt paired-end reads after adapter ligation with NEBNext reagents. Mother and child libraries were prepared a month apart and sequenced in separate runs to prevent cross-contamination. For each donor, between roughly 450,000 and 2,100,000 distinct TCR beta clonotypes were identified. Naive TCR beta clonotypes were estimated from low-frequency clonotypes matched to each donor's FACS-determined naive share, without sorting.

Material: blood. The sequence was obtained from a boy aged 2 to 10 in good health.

The encoded CDR3 is CSARAQREPLYEQYF. The sequenced DNA is TGCAGTGCTAGAGCCCAGCGGGAGCCCCTCTACGAGCAGTACTTC. The rearranged segments are TRBV20-1 and TRBJ2-7; 8 central bases correspond to TRBD2. The germline V gene (reference sequence) yields DFQATT for CDR1 and SNEGSKA for CDR2. V and J are trimmed by 1 base and 3 bases, and the gene matches miss 8 bases of the junction. There are 15 amino acids in the CDR3, from cysteine to phenylalanine inclusive. The sequence is cut down to CDR3 DNA, 45 bases in frame from base 1.